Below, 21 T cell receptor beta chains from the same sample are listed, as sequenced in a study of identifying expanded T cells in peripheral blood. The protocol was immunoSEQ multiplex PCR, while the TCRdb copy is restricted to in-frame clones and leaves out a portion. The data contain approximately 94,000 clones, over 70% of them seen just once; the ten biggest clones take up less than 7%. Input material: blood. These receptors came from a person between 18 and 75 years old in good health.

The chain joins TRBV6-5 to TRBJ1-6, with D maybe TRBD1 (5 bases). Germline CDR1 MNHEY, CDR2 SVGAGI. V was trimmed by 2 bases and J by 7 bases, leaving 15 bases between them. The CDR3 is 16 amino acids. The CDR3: CASSYRGESGNSPLHF. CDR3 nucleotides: TGTGCCAGCAGTTACAGGGGCGAAAGCGGGAATTCACCCCTCCACTTT.

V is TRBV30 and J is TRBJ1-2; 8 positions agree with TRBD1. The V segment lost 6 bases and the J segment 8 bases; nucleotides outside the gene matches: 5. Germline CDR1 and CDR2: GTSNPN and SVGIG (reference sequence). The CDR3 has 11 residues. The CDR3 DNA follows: TGTGCCTGCGCAGGGGGCGAGGGCTACACCTTC. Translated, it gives CACAGGEGYTF.

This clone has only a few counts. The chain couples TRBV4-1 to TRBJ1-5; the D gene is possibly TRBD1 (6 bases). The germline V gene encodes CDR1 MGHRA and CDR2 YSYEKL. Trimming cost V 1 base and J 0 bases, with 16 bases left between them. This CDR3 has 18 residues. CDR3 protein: CASSQGTVNGYSNQPQHF. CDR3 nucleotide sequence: TGCGCCAGCAGCCAAGGGACAGTGAATGGCTATAGCAATCAGCCCCAGCATTTT.

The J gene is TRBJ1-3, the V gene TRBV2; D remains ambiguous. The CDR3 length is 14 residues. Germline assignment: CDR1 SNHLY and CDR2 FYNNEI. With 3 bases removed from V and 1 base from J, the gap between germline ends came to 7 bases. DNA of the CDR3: TGTGCCAGCAGTGACCCCATATCTGGAAACACCATATATTTT. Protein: CASSDPISGNTIYF.

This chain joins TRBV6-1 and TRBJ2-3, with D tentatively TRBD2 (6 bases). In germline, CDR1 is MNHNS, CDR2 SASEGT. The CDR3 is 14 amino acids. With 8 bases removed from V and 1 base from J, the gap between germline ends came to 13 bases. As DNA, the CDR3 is TGTGCCAGCCCCAGACTAGATGGCACAGATACGCAGTATTTT. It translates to CASPRLDGTDTQYF.

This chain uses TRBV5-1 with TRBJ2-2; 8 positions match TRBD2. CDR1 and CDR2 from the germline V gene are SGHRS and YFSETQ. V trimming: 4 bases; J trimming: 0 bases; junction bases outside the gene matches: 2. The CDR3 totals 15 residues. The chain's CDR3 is CASSTGLANTGELFF. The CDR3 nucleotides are TGCGCCAGCAGCACGGGACTAGCGAACACCGGGGAGCTGTTTTTT.

Written as DNA, the CDR3 is TGTGCCTGGGGGCGGACAGGGGTCTCTTCTGGAGCTTTCTTT. It specifies CAWGRTGVSSGAFF. V usage is TRBV30 and J usage is TRBJ1-1; 9 nucleotides line up with TRBD1. CDR1 is GTSNPN, CDR2 SVGIG, per germline (reference sequence). This CDR3 comprises 14 residues. Trimming took 5 bases from V and 10 from J; bases not matched to a gene: 14.

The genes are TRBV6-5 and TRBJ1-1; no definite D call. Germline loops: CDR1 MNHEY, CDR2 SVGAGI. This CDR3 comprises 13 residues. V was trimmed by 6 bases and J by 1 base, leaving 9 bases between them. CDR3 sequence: CASRVLRNTEAFF. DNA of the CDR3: TGTGCCAGCAGGGTCCTCAGGAACACTGAAGCTTTCTTT.

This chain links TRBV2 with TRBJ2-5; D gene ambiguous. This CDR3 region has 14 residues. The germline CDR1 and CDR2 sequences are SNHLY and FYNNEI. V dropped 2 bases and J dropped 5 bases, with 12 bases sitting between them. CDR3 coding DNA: TGTGCCAGCAGTGAATCGGTGACACTTGAGACCCAGTACTTC. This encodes CASSESVTLETQYF.

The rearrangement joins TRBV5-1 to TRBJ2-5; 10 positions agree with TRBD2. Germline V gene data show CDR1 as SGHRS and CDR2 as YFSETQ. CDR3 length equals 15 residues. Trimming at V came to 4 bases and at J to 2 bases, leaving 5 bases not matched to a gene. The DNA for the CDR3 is TGCGCCAGCAGCGAGGTTAGCGGGGGGCAAGAGACCCAGTACTTC. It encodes CASSEVSGGQETQYF.

The CDR3 DNA is TGTGCCAGCAGCACCGGACGGTACGAGCAGTACTTC. Protein: CASSTGRYEQYF. The chain carries TRBV5-5 and TRBJ2-7; D is undetermined. This CDR3 contains 12 residues. Germline loops: CDR1 SGHKS, CDR2 YYEKEE (reference sequence). Trimming shortened V by 4 bases and J by 4 bases, and 9 bases separated the two germline ends.

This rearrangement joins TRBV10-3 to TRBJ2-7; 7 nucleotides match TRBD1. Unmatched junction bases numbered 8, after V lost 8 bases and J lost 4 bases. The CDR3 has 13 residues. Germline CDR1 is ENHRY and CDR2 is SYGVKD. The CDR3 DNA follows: TGTGCCATCGGGACAGCCGGCCGGTACGAGCAGTACTTC. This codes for CAIGTAGRYEQYF.

The CDR3 DNA follows: TGTGCCAGCAGGCCCGCCCCTCCAGGGGTTACTGAAGCTTTCTTT. Its protein product is CASRPAPPGVTEAFF. The J gene is TRBJ1-1, the V gene TRBV2, with a possible D match to TRBD1 (6 bases). Germline CDR1 SNHLY, CDR2 FYNNEI. Trimming took 6 bases from V and 5 from J, leaving 19 bases between them. This CDR3 region has 15 residues.

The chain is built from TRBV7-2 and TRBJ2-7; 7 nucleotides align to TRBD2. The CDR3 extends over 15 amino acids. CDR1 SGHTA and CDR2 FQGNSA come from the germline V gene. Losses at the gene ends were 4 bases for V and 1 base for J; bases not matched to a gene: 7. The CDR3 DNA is TGTGCCAGCAGCTCGCGGGGGACTCTATCCTACGAGCAGTACTTC. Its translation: CASSSRGTLSYEQYF.

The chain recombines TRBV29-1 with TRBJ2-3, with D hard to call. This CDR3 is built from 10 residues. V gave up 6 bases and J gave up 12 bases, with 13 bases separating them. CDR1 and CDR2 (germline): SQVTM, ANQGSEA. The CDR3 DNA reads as TGCAGCGTCTCGCCCGAAGAACAGTATTTT. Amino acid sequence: CSVSPEEQYF.

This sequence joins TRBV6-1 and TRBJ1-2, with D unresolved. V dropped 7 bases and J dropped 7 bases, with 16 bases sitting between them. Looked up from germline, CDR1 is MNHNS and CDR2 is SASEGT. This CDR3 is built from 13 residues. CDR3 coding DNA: TGTGCCAGCAAGTCTCTAGGGATGGGTGGCTACACCTTC. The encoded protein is CASKSLGMGGYTF.

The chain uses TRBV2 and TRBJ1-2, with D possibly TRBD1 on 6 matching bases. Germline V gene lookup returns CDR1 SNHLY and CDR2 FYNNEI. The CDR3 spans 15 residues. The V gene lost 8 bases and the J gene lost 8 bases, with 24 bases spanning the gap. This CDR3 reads CASLYPGGPVWGYTF. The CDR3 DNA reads TGTGCCAGCCTCTACCCGGGGGGGCCGGTGTGGGGCTACACCTTC. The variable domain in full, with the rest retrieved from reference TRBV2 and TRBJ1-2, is EPEVTQTPSHQVTQMGQEVILRCVPISNHLYFYWYRQILGQKVEFLVSFYNNEISEKSEIFDDQFSVERPDGSNFTLKIRSTKLEDSAMYFCASLYPGGPVWGYTFGSGTRLTVV.

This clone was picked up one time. The CDR3 DNA is TGTGCCAGCAGCTTGGTGGGGCGGGGGACAGATACGCAGTATTTT. It yields the protein CASSLVGRGTDTQYF. The chain uses TRBV5-6 and TRBJ2-3; 7 positions match TRBD2. The V gene's germline CDR1 is SGHDT and CDR2 YYEEEE. The CDR3 is 15 amino acids. The junction had 4 bases not matched to a gene; V was cut back by 0 bases and J by 3 bases.

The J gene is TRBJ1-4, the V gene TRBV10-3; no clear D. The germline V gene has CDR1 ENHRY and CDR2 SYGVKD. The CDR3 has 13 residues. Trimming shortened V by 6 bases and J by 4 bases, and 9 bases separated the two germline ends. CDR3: CAISTQINEKLFF. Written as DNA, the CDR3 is TGTGCCATCAGCACACAGATTAATGAAAAACTGTTTTTT.

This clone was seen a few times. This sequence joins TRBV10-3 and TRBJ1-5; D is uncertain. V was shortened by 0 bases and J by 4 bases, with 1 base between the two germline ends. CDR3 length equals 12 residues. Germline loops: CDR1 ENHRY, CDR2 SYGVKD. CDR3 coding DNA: TGTGCCATCAGTGAGTCTAATCAGCCCCAGCATTTT. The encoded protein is CAISESNQPQHF.

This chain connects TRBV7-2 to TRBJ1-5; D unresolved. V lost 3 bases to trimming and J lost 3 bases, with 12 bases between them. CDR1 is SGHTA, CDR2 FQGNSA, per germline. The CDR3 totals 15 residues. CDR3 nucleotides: TGTGCCAGCAGCTTTGGGTTGGGGAACAATCAGCCCCAGCATTTT. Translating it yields CASSFGLGNNQPQHF.